This T cell receptor (beta chain) was recovered during a study of graft-versus-host responses after intestinal transplantation. This CDR3 has 16 residues. Trimming took 0 bases from V and 7 from J; bases not matched to a gene: 7. Per the germline V gene, CDR1 is SGHNT and CDR2 is YYREEE (reference sequence). The protocol was immunoSEQ multiplex PCR, while the TCRdb copy is restricted to in-frame clones and leaves out a portion. The sample holds over 70,000 clones; under 85% are singletons and the top ten take about a sixth. Comment on this clone: No antigen is known for it.

The chain combines TRBV5-4 with TRBJ2-7; 13 positions match TRBD2. The input for sequencing was unstimulated CD8+ T cells sorted from spleen or lymph node cells, taken before intestinal transplant. This TCR derives from a human donor who received an intestinal transplant. This CDR3 is CASSLGTSGSAGEQYF. The CDR3 DNA reads TGTGCCAGCAGCTTGGGGACTAGCGGGAGTGCGGGGGAGCAGTACTTC.